The 18 T cell receptor beta chains below come from one sample, sequenced in a study of cytomegalovirus exposure and HLA in healthy donors. 13 Jbeta primers and 60 Vbeta primers were used for the PCR. Profiled with immunoSEQ multiplex PCR; TCRdb holds only in-frame clones, not every one. The table shows roughly 160,000 clones, with 80% occurring only once. Sequences were obtained from PBMCs. The source of these receptors is a woman in her forties or fifties in good health and CMV-seronegative.

Concerning this clone: In the same sample, other DNA sequences code for this CDR3. V and J are TRBV7-9 and TRBJ2-7; TRBD1 might be the D (5 bases). Germline assignment: CDR1 SEHNR and CDR2 FQNEAQ (reference sequence). With 2 bases removed from V and 7 bases from J, the gap between germline ends came to 15 bases. The CDR3 is 14 residues long. CDR3 DNA sequence: TGTGCCAGCAGCTTACTGGGGCCCCCTGGGGAGCAGTACTTC. Protein product: CASSLLGPPGEQYF.

The rearrangement joins TRBV18 to TRBJ1-2, with 8 bases identical to TRBD1. V shed 3 bases, J shed 10 bases, and the junction held 10 bases outside the gene matches. The CDR3 totals 14 residues. From germline, CDR1 is KGHSH and CDR2 LQKENI. In DNA form, the CDR3 reads TGTGCCAGCTCACCTCAACAGGGGGATACAACCTACACCTTC. Its protein product is CASSPQQGDTTYTF.

This clone was detected only once. The V and J genes are TRBV19 and TRBJ2-7; the match to TRBD2 covers 10 bases. After removal of 7 bases from V and 2 bases from J, the junction contained 2 bases not matched to a gene. In germline, CDR1 is LNHDA, CDR2 SQIVND (reference sequence). The CDR3 runs 13 residues. Here the CDR3 DNA reads TGTGCCAGTAAACTAGCGGGGACCTACGAGCAGTACTTC. Encoded protein: CASKLAGTYEQYF.

The chain uses TRBV19 and TRBJ1-2; D not certain. The V gene lost 3 bases and the J gene lost 0 bases, with 20 bases spanning the gap. The CDR3 has 18 amino acids. CDR1 and CDR2 (germline): LNHDA, SQIVND (reference sequence). CDR3 nucleotide sequence: TGTGCCAGTAGTATCCAGGTGCCGTTGTCGTCAACTAACTATGGCTACACCTTC. Its protein product is CASSIQVPLSSTNYGYTF.

The chain couples TRBV7-8 to TRBJ2-1; D possibly corresponds to TRBD1 (5 bases). CDR1 and CDR2 (germline): SGHVS, FQNEAQ. The CDR3 is 19 amino acids. Trimming removed 5 bases at V and 2 bases at J, with 25 bases between. CDR3: CASSSRRKGLAGPYNEQFF. The CDR3 DNA sequence: TGTGCCAGCAGCAGCCGAAGGAAAGGCTTGGCAGGGCCCTACAATGAGCAGTTCTTC.

J is TRBJ1-2 and V is TRBV28; D remains unclear. Trimming stripped 5 bases from V and 4 bases from J, with 11 bases between. CDR1 is MDHEN and CDR2 is SYDVKM in the germline V gene. This CDR3 contains 13 residues. CDR3: CASSLPDIYGYTF. CDR3 nucleotide sequence: TGTGCCAGCAGTCTACCCGACATCTATGGCTACACCTTC.

This chain links TRBV9 with TRBJ2-1, with a weak D call TRBD1 (6 bases). V was shortened by 0 bases and J by 5 bases, with 15 bases between the two germline ends. The CDR3 has 16 amino acids. In germline, CDR1 is SGDLS, CDR2 YYNGEE. CDR3 region: CASSVAIATGDNEQFF. The CDR3, as DNA: TGTGCCAGCAGCGTAGCTATCGCGACAGGAGACAATGAGCAGTTCTTC.

J is TRBJ2-3 and V is TRBV19, with a tentative D call TRBD1 (5 bases). Trimming stripped 3 bases from V and 7 bases from J, with 14 bases between. CDR3 length: 14 residues. The germline V gene encodes CDR1 LNHDA and CDR2 SQIVND (reference sequence). For the CDR3, the DNA is TGTGCCAGTAGTATTTCACAGGCGGAAAATACGCAGTATTTT. Translation: CASSISQAENTQYF.

The gene calls are TRBV27 and TRBJ2-6; D gene uncertain. V was shortened by 0 bases and J by 1 base, with 13 bases between the two germline ends. The CDR3 length is 18 residues. Germline CDR1 and CDR2: MNHEY and SMNVEV (reference sequence). Written as DNA, the CDR3 is TGTGCCAGCAGTTTATCCCCCCCAGGTCAGTCTGGGGCCAACGTCCTGACTTTC. Residues: CASSLSPPGQSGANVLTF.

The chain employs TRBV27 and TRBJ1-1; 9 bases are shared with TRBD1. V gave up 4 bases and J gave up 6 bases; unmatched junction bases: 15. Germline values: CDR1 MNHEY, CDR2 SMNVEV (reference sequence). There are 17 residues in the CDR3. CDR3 sequence: CASSSPRTGAPLPEAFF. CDR3 DNA: TGTGCCAGCAGTTCACCAAGGACAGGGGCCCCTCTGCCTGAAGCTTTCTTT.

This chain joins TRBV5-6 and TRBJ2-3, with TRBD2 matching over 8 bases. The CDR3 is made up of 17 amino acids. V lost 4 bases, J lost 5 bases, and 15 bases stayed unmatched. Germline CDR1 is SGHDT and CDR2 is YYEEEE. The CDR3: CASSGLLAGLGRDTQYF. CDR3 sequence (DNA): TGTGCCAGCAGCGGCTTGCTAGCGGGCCTTGGGAGAGATACGCAGTATTTT.

The CDR3 loop reads CASSEWTNTGELFF. The CDR3 DNA is TGTGCCAGCAGTGAGTGGACTAACACCGGGGAGCTGTTTTTT. The chain is built from TRBV2 and TRBJ2-2; maybe TRBD2 (5 bases). CDR1 is SNHLY, CDR2 FYNNEI, per germline. The CDR3 loop spans 14 amino acids. Trimming pared 3 bases from V and 2 bases from J, leaving 7 bases between.

The chain links TRBV6-4 to TRBJ2-1; 7 nucleotides agree with TRBD2. V lost 8 bases to trimming and J lost 4 bases; unmatched junction nucleotides: 8. The CDR3 runs 14 residues. Germline CDR1 MRHNA, CDR2 SNTAGT. CDR3 sequence reads: CASPGGSPYNEQFF. CDR3 nucleotide sequence: TGTGCCAGCCCCGGCGGGAGTCCTTACAATGAGCAGTTCTTC.

The chain links TRBV2 to TRBJ2-3, with 7 bases fitting TRBD1. Germline assignment: CDR1 SNHLY and CDR2 FYNNEI. Trimming at V came to 6 bases and at J to 6 bases, leaving 12 bases not matched to a gene. This CDR3 spans 15 amino acids. The CDR3 DNA reads as TGTGCCAGCAGGCTTAGTGACAGGGTAGTGGATACGCAGTATTTT. This gives the protein CASRLSDRVVDTQYF.

Written as DNA, the CDR3 is TGTGCCAGCTTACCTTACCACCGGGGAGCTAAGGGGGATAGCAATCAGCCCCAGCATTTT. Translating gives CASLPYHRGAKGDSNQPQHF. The chain combines TRBV28 with TRBJ1-5; maybe TRBD1 (6 bases). This CDR3 has 20 amino acids. V was trimmed by 8 bases and J by 0 bases, leaving 29 bases between them. Germline CDR1 is MDHEN and CDR2 is SYDVKM.

The chain carries TRBV7-2 and TRBJ2-7; D is undetermined. CDR3 length: 14 residues. V was shortened by 5 bases and J by 0 bases, with 11 bases between the two germline ends. Germline CDR1 SGHTA, CDR2 FQGNSA. CDR3 nucleotides: TGTGCCAGCAGCCGCCTCACGAGCTCCTACGAGCAGTACTTC. It codes for CASSRLTSSYEQYF. Together with reference TRBV7-2 and TRBJ2-7, the CDR3 gives the full variable domain: GAGVSQSPSNKVTEKGKDVELRCDPISGHTALYWYRQSLGQGLEFLIYFQGNSAPDKSGLPSDRFSAERTGGSVSTLTIQRTQQEDSAVYLCASSRLTSSYEQYFGPGTRLTVT.

This clone was picked up a small number of times. The V call is TRBV5-8, the J call TRBJ2-3; 8 positions agree with TRBD2. Germline CDR1 is SGHTS and CDR2 is YDEGEE. V shed 5 bases, J shed 0 bases, and the junction held 11 bases outside the gene matches. This CDR3 spans 17 amino acids. CDR3 bases: TGTGCCAGCAGTCTGGGGGCTAGCGGGTCAAGCACAGATACGCAGTATTTT. Translation: CASSLGASGSSTDTQYF. The full variable domain, completed using reference TRBV5-8 and TRBJ2-3, is EAGVTQSPTHLIKTRGQQATLRCSPISGHTSVYWYQQALGLGLQFLLWYDEGEERNRGNFPPRFSGRQFPNYSSELNVNALELEDSALYLCASSLGASGSSTDTQYFGPGTRLTVL.

The chain is built from TRBV7-2 and TRBJ2-7; 8 bases match TRBD1. The CDR3 is 14 residues long. V trimming: 5 bases; J trimming: 2 bases; junction bases outside the gene matches: 5. Germline CDR1 SGHTA, CDR2 FQGNSA. CDR3 DNA: TGTGCCAGCAGCCTAACGACAGGGGCCTACGAGCAGTACTTC. As protein: CASSLTTGAYEQYF.